Below, one T cell receptor beta chain is given with its context. Only in-frame clones appear in the TCRdb table, and some are missing; sequencing was by immunoSEQ multiplex PCR. The sample has roughly 70,000 clones, about nine tenths seen once. This entry is derived from a study of T cell changes during pregnancy in multiple sclerosis. There are 15 residues in the CDR3. Trimming cost V 1 base and J 9 bases, with 13 bases left between them. Germline loops: CDR1 MGHRA, CDR2 YSYEKL. This sequence joins TRBV4-1 and TRBJ1-6, with D possibly matching TRBD1 (6 bases). Sequencing used peripheral blood, obtained before pregnancy. This TCR came from a female donor with multiple sclerosis, enrolled in a pregnancy study. The CDR3 nucleotides read TGCGCCAGCAGCCAAGCCGGGGGGCAGAGTTCACCCCTCCACTTT. Amino acid sequence: CASSQAGGQSSPLHF.